Listed here are 5 T cell receptor beta chains from one sample, sequenced in a study of technical replicates of blood from several donors. TCRdb's copy holds only in-frame clones and misses some; the assay was immunoSEQ multiplex PCR. Of 78,000 or so clones in the sample, 91% were seen once. Sequences were obtained from T cells isolated from PBMCs. Every receptor here comes from a human donor in good health. Some clones in this sample may be carry-over from other donors' samples.

The rearrangement uses TRBV10-3 and TRBJ2-3; 10 bases are shared with TRBD2. CDR1 and CDR2 (germline): ENHRY, SYGVKD. The trim removed 2 bases at V and 4 bases at J, leaving 6 bases unmatched. CDR3 length: 16 residues. As DNA, the CDR3 is TGTGCCATCAGTGAGAAGCGGGGGGGCGACCCAGATACGCAGTATTTT. Protein product: CAISEKRGGDPDTQYF.

The V and J genes are TRBV7-9 and TRBJ2-7, with 7 bases aligning to TRBD1. The length of the CDR3 is 16 residues. The germline V gene encodes CDR1 SEHNR and CDR2 FQNEAQ (reference sequence). The V segment lost 2 bases and the J segment 3 bases; nucleotides outside the gene matches: 10. DNA for the CDR3: TGTGCCAGCAGCTTAACAGGGGAATTGAAGAGCTACGAGCAGTACTTC. As protein: CASSLTGELKSYEQYF. The whole variable domain, remainder taken from reference TRBV7-9 and TRBJ2-7, is DTGVSQNPRHKITKRGQNVTFRCDPISEHNRLYWYRQTLGQGPEFLTYFQNEAQLEKSRLLSDRFSAERPKGSFSTLEIQRTEQGDSAMYLCASSLTGELKSYEQYFGPGTRLTVT.

J is TRBJ1-2 and V is TRBV11-3; D unclear. Trimming cost V 1 base and J 4 bases, with 7 bases left between them. The CDR3 contains 13 residues. Germline CDR1 reads SGHNT; CDR2 reads YENEEA. The CDR3 DNA follows: TGTGCCAGCAGCTTAGTAGGCGGCTATGGCTACACCTTC. As protein: CASSLVGGYGYTF.

This chain connects TRBV5-5 to TRBJ2-1, with 8 nucleotides matching TRBD2. V lost 1 base and J lost 2; bases outside the gene matches: 5. The CDR3 is 16 residues long. Germline V gene lookup returns CDR1 SGHKS and CDR2 YYEKEE (reference sequence). The CDR3 DNA reads TGTGCCAGCAGCTTGCTAGCGGGTGACACCTACAATGAGCAGTTCTTC. Encoded protein: CASSLLAGDTYNEQFF.

V usage is TRBV5-4 and J usage is TRBJ2-5; D perhaps matches TRBD1 (6 bases). CDR1 is SGHNT, CDR2 YYREEE, per germline (reference sequence). The CDR3 consists of 13 residues. V was shortened by 4 bases and J by 3 bases, with 10 bases between the two germline ends. This CDR3 reads CASSRGGKETQYF. DNA of the CDR3: TGTGCCAGCAGCCGAGGGGGAAAAGAGACCCAGTACTTC.